The source of this TCR beta chain is a study of control samples from healthy donors and cancer patients. Profiling relied on immunoSEQ multiplex PCR, and the TCRdb table lists in-frame clones only, not all of them. The repertoire holds around 110,000 clones, 80% to 90% seen once, with approximately 1.1% in the top ten. Trimming left V 6 bases short and J 2 bases short, with 12 bases between. Germline assignment: CDR1 LNHDA and CDR2 SQIVND (reference sequence). The CDR3 length is 14 residues. The TCR was taken from a woman between 50 and 59 years old with colorectal cancer. Sequencing used PBMCs. The rearrangement links TRBV19 to TRBJ2-3; no firm D call. This chain's CDR3 is CASSKRLFTDTQYF. For the CDR3, the DNA is TGTGCCAGTAGCAAAAGACTTTTCACAGATACGCAGTATTTT.